These 7 T cell receptor beta chains came from one sample sequenced in a study of cytomegalovirus exposure and HLA in healthy donors (dated by TCRdb to about 2017). Library construction relied on the immunoSEQ multiplex PCR assay. A mixture of 60 forward primers for TCR Vbeta segments and 13 reverse primers for TCR Jbeta segments was used in the multiplex PCR. TCRdb took over this immuneACCESS table, retaining in-frame rearrangements with V and J assigned. Such tables are incomplete; in checked studies, under half of the missing clones stem from an unresolved V gene, and the remainder is unexplained. For this sample the table gives over 55,000 clones, of which 60% to 70% were detected only once. Clones ranked in the top ten supply 7.5% to 9% of the sample. Input material: PBMCs. These receptors originate from a man in his forties in good health and CMV-seropositive.

The chain combines TRBV5-1 with TRBJ2-1; 12 positions match TRBD2. Germline CDR1 is SGHRS and CDR2 is YFSETQ. The CDR3 spans 17 residues. The junction had 5 bases not matched to a gene; V was cut back by 1 base and J by 3 bases. CDR3 sequence reads: CASSLTILAGGYNEQFF. For the CDR3, the DNA is TGCGCCAGCAGCTTGACTATACTAGCGGGAGGCTACAATGAGCAGTTCTTC.

This clone was seen only a few times. The chain joins TRBV6-1 to TRBJ2-5, with TRBD1 matching over 9 bases. Germline V lookup: CDR1 MNHNS, CDR2 SASEGT. This CDR3 is 18 amino acids long. J gave up 4 bases and V 2 bases, and 14 bases lay outside the gene matches. Here the CDR3 reads CASSENAGGTGIRETQYF. The CDR3 coding sequence is TGTGCCAGCAGTGAAAATGCGGGCGGGACAGGGATCCGAGAGACCCAGTACTTC.

The genes are TRBV2 and TRBJ2-7; TRBD1 matches at 10 bases. Germline CDR1 SNHLY, CDR2 FYNNEI. V shed 4 bases and J 5 bases; nucleotides not matched to a gene: 11. The CDR3 consists of 16 residues. This chain's CDR3 is CASSAWMGTGANEQYF. The DNA for the CDR3 is TGTGCCAGCAGTGCCTGGATGGGGACAGGGGCCAACGAGCAGTACTTC.

J is TRBJ2-2 and V is TRBV9; 10 positions match TRBD1. V trimming: 3 bases; J trimming: 7 bases; junction bases outside the gene matches: 6. The CDR3 consists of 15 residues. Germline CDR1 SGDLS, CDR2 YYNGEE. In DNA, the CDR3 is TGTGCCAGCAGCGGGGGACAGGGGACCTTCGGGGAGCTGTTTTTT. It encodes CASSGGQGTFGELFF. Looking up the rest from reference TRBV9 and TRBJ2-2 gives the full variable domain: DSGVTQTPKHLITATGQRVTLRCSPRSGDLSVYWYQQSLDQGLQFLIQYYNGEERAKGNILERFSAQQFPDLHSELNLSSLELGDSALYFCASSGGQGTFGELFFGEGSRLTVL.

In regard to this clone: A read error may produce the germline difference seen at one junction end. V usage is TRBV9 and J usage is TRBJ2-2, with 10 bases lining up with TRBD2. Looked up from germline, CDR1 is SGDLS and CDR2 is YYNGEE. The CDR3 length is 14 residues. The CDR3 sequence: CASSARAGGQELVF. CDR3 bases: TGTGCCAGCAGCGCAAGAGCGGGGGGGCAAGAGCTGGTTTTT. Complete variable domain (other parts from reference TRBV9 and TRBJ2-2): DSGVTQTPKHLITATGQRVTLRCSPRSGDLSVYWYQQSLDQGLQFLIQYYNGEERAKGNILERFSAQQFPDLHSELNLSSLELGDSALYFCASSARAGGQELVFGEGSRLTVL.

This chain links TRBV2 with TRBJ1-3, with D possibly matching TRBD1 (5 bases). The germline V gene has CDR1 SNHLY and CDR2 FYNNEI. CDR3 length equals 15 residues. V gave up 4 bases and J gave up 2 bases, with 12 bases separating them. CDR3 region: CASSVRGGAGNTIYF. CDR3 nucleotide sequence: TGTGCCAGCAGTGTAAGGGGAGGGGCTGGAAACACCATATATTTT.

V and J are TRBV9 and TRBJ1-1; 7 bases fit TRBD1. Germline values: CDR1 SGDLS, CDR2 YYNGEE. This CDR3 is built from 14 residues. V lost 2 bases and J lost 5; bases outside the gene matches: 6. The CDR3 reads CASSVTGRETEAFF. CDR3 sequence (DNA): TGTGCCAGCAGCGTGACAGGGCGGGAAACTGAAGCTTTCTTT.